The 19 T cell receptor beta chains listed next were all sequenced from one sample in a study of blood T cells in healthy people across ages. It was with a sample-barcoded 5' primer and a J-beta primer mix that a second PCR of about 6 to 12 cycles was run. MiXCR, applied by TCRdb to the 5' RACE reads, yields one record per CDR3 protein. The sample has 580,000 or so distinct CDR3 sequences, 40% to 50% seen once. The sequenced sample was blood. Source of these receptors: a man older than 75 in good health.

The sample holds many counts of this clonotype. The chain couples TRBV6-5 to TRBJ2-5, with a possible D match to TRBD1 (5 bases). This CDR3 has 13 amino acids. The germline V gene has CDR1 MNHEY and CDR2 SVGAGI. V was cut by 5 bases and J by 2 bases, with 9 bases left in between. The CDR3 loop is CASSDSWQETQYF. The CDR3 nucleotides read TGTGCCAGCAGTGACAGCTGGCAAGAGACCCAGTACTTC.

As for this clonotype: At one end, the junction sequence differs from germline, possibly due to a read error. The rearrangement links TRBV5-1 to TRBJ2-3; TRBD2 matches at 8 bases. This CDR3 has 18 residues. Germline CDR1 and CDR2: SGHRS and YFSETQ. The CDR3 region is CASGLDPAGVRVASTQYF. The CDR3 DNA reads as TGCGCCAGCGGCTTGGATCCAGCGGGGGTTCGTGTTGCATCTACGCAGTATTTT.

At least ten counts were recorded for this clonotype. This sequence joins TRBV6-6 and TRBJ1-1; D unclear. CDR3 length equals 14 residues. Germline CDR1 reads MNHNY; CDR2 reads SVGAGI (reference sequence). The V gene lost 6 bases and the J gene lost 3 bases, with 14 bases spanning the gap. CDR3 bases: TGTGCCAGCAGAGCCCGGTCCCCCGACACTGAAGCTTTCTTT. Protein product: CASRARSPDTEAFF.

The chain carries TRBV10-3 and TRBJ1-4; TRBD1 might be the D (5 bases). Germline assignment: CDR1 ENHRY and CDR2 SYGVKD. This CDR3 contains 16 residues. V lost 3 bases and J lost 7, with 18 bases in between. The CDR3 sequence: CAISDQREGLVEKLFF. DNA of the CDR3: TGTGCCATCAGTGACCAGCGGGAGGGGCTTGTTGAAAAACTGTTTTTT.

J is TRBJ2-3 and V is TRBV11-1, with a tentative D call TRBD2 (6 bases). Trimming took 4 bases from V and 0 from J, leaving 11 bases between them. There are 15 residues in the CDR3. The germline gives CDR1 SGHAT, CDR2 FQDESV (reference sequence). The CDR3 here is CASSSREHSTDTQYF. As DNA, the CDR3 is TGTGCCAGCAGCTCCCGGGAGCACAGCACAGATACGCAGTATTTT.

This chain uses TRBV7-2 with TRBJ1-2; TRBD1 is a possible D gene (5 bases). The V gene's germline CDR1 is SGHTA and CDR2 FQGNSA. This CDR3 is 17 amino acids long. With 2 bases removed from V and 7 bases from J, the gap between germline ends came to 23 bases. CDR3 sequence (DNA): TGTGCCAGCAGCTTACGATTAGGGACTGGGGGAGAGAGTGGCTACACCTTC. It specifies CASSLRLGTGGESGYTF. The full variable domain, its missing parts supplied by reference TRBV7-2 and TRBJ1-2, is GAGVSQSPSNKVTEKGKDVELRCDPISGHTALYWYRQSLGQGLEFLIYFQGNSAPDKSGLPSDRFSAERTGGSVSTLTIQRTQQEDSAVYLCASSLRLGTGGESGYTFGSGTRLTVV.

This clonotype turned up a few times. CDR3 loop: CASSLSYRTGTAPYEQYF. The CDR3 DNA reads as TGTGCCAGCAGCTTATCATATCGGACCGGGACGGCCCCCTACGAGCAGTACTTC. The chain carries TRBV7-9 and TRBJ2-7, with D tentatively TRBD1 or TRBD2 (5 bases each). The germline V gene encodes CDR1 SEHNR and CDR2 FQNEAQ (reference sequence). V lost 2 bases and J 2 bases, leaving 22 bases between the germline ends. The CDR3 loop spans 18 amino acids.

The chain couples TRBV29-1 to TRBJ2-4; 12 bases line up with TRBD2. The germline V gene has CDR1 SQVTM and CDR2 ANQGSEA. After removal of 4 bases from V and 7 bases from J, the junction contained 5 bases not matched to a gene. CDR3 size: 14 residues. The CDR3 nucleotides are TGCAGCGTTGCCCCCCTAGCGGGGGGGAACATTCAGTACTTC. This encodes CSVAPLAGGNIQYF.

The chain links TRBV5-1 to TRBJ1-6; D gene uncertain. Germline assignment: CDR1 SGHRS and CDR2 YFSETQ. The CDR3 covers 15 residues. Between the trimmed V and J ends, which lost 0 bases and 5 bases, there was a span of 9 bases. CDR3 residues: CASSLGLENNSPLHF. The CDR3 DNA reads TGCGCCAGCAGCTTGGGGCTGGAAAATAATTCACCCCTCCACTTT.

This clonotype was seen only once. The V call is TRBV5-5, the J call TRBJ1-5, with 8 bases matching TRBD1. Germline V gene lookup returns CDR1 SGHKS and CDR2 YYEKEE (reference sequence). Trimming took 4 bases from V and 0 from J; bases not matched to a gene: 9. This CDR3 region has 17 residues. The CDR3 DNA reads TGTGCCAGCAGCGCTACGACAGGGGCGCTTAGCAATCAGCCCCAGCATTTT. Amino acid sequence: CASSATTGALSNQPQHF.

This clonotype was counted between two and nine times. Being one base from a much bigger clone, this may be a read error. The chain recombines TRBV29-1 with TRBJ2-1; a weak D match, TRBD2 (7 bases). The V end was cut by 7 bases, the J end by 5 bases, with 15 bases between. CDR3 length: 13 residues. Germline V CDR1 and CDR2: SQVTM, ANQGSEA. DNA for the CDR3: TGCAGCGGCACACGGGGGGCAAACAATGAGCAGTTCTTC. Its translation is CSGTRGANNEQFF.

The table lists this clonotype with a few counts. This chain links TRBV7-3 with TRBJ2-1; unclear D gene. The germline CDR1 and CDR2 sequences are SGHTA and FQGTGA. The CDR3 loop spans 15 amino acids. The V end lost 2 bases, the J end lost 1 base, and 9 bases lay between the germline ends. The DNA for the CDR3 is TGTGCCAGCAGCTTAGACGGCCGATCCTACAATGAGCAGTTCTTC. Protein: CASSLDGRSYNEQFF. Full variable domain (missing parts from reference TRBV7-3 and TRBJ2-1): GAGVSQTPSNKVTEKGKYVELRCDPISGHTALYWYRQSLGQGPEFLIYFQGTGAADDSGLPNDRFFAVRPEGSVSTLKIQRTERGDSAVYLCASSLDGRSYNEQFFGPGTRLTVL.

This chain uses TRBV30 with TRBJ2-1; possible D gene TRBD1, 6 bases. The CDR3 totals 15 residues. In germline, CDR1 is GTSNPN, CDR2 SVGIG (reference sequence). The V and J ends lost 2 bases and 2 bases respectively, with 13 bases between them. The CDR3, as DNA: TGTGCCTGGAGTAGACAGGTGCGAGCCTACAATGAGCAGTTCTTC. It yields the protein CAWSRQVRAYNEQFF.

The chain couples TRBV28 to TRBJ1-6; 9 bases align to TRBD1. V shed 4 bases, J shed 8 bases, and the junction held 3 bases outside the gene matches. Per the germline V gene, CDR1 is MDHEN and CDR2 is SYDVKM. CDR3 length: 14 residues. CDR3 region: CASSSGQGYSPLHF. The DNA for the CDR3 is TGTGCCAGCAGTTCCGGACAGGGGTATTCACCCCTCCACTTT.

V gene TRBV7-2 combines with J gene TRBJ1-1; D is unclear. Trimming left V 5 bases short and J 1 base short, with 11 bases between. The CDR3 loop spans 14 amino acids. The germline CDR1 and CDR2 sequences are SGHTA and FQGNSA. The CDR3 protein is CASSGSPGNTEAFF. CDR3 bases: TGTGCCAGCAGCGGCAGTCCAGGGAACACTGAAGCTTTCTTT.

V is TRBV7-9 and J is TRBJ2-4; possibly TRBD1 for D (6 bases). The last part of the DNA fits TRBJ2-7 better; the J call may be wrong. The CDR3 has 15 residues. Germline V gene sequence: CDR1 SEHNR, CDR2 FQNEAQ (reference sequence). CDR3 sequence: CASSLIGQPSYEQYF. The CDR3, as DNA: TGTGCCAGCAGTTTAATAGGACAGCCGTCCTACGAGCAGTACTTC.

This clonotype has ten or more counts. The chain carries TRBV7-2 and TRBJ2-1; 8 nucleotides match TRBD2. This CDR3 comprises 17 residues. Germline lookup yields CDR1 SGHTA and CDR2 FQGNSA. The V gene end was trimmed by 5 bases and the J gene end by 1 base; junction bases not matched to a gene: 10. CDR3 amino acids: CASSPGGVAVSYNEQFF. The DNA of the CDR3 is TGTGCCAGCAGCCCGGGAGGGGTAGCAGTATCCTACAATGAGCAGTTCTTC.

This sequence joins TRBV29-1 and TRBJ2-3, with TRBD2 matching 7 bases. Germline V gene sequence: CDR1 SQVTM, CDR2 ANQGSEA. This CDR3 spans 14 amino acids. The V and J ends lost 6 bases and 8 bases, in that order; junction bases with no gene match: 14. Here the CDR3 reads CSVSTREGLVTQYF. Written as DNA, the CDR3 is TGCAGCGTCTCTACGAGGGAGGGCCTCGTTACGCAGTATTTT.

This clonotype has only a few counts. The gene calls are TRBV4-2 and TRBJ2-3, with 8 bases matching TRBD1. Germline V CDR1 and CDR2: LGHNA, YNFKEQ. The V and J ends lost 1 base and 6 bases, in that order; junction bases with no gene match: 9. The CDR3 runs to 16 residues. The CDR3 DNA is TGTGCCAGCAGCCAAGCACGCGGCAGGGGGCCGGATACGCAGTATTTT. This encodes CASSQARGRGPDTQYF.